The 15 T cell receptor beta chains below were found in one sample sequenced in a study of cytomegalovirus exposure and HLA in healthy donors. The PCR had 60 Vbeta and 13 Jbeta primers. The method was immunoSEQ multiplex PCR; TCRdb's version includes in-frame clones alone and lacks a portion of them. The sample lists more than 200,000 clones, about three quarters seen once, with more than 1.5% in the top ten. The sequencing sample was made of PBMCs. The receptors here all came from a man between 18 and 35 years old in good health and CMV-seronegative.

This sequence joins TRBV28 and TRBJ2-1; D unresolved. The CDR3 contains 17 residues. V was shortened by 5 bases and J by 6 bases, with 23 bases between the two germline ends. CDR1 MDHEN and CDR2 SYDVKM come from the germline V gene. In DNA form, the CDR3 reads TGTGCCAGCAGTCCACCCTCCTTGCCTACCCTCGGCAATGAGCAGTTCTTC. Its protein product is CASSPPSLPTLGNEQFF.

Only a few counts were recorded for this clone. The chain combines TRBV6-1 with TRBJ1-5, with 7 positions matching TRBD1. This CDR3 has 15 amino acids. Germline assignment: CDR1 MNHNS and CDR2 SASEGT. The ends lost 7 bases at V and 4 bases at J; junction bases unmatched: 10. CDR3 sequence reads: CASILGAGGNQPQHF. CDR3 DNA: TGTGCCAGCATCCTGGGGGCAGGGGGAAATCAGCCCCAGCATTTT.

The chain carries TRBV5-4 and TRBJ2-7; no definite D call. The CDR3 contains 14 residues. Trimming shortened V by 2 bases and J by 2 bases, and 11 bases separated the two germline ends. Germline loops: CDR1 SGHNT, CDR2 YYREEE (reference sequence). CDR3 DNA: TGTGCCAGCAGCTTCGGCGGAAATCCCTACGAGCAGTACTTC. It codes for CASSFGGNPYEQYF.

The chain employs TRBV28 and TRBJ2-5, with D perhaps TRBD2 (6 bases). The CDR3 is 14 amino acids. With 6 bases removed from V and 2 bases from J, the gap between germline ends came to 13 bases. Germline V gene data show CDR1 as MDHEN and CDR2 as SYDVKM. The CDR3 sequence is CASSDSGTQETQYF. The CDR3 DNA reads TGTGCCAGCAGCGACTCCGGGACTCAAGAGACCCAGTACTTC.

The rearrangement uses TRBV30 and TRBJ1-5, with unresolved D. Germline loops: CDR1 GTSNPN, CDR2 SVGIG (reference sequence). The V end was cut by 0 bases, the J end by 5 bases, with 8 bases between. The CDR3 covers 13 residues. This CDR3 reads CAWSVQKHQPQHF. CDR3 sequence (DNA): TGTGCCTGGAGTGTACAGAAACATCAGCCCCAGCATTTT.

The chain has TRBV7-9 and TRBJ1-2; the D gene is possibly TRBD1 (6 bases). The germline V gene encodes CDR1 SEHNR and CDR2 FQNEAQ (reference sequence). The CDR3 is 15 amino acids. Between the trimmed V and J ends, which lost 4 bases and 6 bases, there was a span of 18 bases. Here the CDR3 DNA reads TGTGCCAGCAGCTCCCTTGACAGGACCTTCGATGGCTACACCTTC. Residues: CASSSLDRTFDGYTF.

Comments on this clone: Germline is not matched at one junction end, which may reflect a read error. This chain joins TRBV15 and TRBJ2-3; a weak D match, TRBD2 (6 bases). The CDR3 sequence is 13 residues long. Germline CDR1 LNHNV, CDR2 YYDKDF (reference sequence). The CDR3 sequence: CATSGETRGSQYF. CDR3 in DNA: TGTGCCACCAGCGGAGAGACTAGAGGGTCGCAGTATTTT.

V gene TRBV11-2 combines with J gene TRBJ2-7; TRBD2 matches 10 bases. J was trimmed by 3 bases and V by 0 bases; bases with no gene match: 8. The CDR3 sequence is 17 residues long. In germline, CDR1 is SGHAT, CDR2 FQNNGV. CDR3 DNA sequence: TGTGCCAGCAGCTTAGAAACCCAACTAGCGGGGAGCTACGAGCAGTACTTC. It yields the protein CASSLETQLAGSYEQYF.

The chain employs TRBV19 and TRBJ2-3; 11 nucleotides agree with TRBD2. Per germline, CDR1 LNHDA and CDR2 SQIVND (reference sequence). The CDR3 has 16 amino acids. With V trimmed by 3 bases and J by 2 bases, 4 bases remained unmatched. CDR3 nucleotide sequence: TGTGCCAGTAGTATTCGACTAGCGGGACCCACAGATACGCAGTATTTT. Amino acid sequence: CASSIRLAGPTDTQYF.

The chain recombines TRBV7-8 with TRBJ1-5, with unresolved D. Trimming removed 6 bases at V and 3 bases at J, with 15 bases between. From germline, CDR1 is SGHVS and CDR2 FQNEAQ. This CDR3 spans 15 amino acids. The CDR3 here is CASSPGYSNNQPQHF. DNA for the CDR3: TGTGCCAGCAGTCCGGGGTACAGCAACAATCAGCCCCAGCATTTT. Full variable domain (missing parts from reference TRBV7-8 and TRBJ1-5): GAGVSQSPRYKVAKRGQDVALRCDPISGHVSLFWYQQALGQGPEFLTYFQNEAQLDKSGLPSDRFFAERPEGSVSTLKIQRTQQEDSAVYLCASSPGYSNNQPQHFGDGTRLSIL.

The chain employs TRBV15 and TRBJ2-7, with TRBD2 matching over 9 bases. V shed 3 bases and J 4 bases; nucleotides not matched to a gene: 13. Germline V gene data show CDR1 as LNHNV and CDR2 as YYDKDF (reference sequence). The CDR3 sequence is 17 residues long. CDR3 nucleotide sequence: TGTGCCACCAGCAGCCGCGCGGGGGGGGCGAAATGGTACGAGCAGTACTTC. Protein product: CATSSRAGGAKWYEQYF.

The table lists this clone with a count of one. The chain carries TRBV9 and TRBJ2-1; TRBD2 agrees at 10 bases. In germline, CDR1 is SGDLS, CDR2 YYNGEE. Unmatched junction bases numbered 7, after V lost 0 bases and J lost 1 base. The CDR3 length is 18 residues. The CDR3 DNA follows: TGTGCCAGCAGCGTAGAGGGGGGACTAGCGATATCCTACAATGAGCAGTTCTTC. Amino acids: CASSVEGGLAISYNEQFF. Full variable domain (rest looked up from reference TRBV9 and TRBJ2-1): DSGVTQTPKHLITATGQRVTLRCSPRSGDLSVYWYQQSLDQGLQFLIQYYNGEERAKGNILERFSAQQFPDLHSELNLSSLELGDSALYFCASSVEGGLAISYNEQFFGPGTRLTVL.

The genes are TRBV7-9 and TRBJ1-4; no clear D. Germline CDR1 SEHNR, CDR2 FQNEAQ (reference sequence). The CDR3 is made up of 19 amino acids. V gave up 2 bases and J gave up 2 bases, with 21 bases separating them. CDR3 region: CASSLNPRRRKETNEKLFF. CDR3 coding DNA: TGTGCCAGCAGCTTAAACCCTCGCAGGAGGAAGGAGACTAATGAAAAACTGTTTTTT.

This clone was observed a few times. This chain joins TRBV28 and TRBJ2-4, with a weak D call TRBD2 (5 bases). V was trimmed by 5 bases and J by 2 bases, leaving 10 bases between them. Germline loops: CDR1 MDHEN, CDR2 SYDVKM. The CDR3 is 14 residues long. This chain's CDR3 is CASSPTRTKNIQYF. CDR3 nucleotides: TGTGCCAGCAGTCCCACTAGAACCAAAAACATTCAGTACTTC.

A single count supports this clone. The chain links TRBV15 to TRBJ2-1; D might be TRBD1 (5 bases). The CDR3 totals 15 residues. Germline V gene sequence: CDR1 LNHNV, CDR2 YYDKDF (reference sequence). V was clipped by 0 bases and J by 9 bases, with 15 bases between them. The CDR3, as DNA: TGTGCCACCAGCAGAGATAGGGGCAGGGTAGGTGAGCAGTTCTTC. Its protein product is CATSRDRGRVGEQFF. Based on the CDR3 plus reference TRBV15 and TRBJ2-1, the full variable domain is DAMVIQNPRYQVTQFGKPVTLSCSQTLNHNVMYWYQQKSSQAPKLLFHYYDKDFNNEADTPDNFQSRRPNTSFCFLDIRSPGLGDTAMYLCATSRDRGRVGEQFFGPGTRLTVL.